The 25 T cell receptor beta chains reported below all come from one sample, sequenced in a study of beta chain features in type 1 diabetes. Reverse transcribing all isolated RNA meant expressed TCRB transcripts were sequenced. TCRdb's table, derived via immunoSEQ multiplex PCR, lists solely in-frame clones and lacks some. The sample shows about 220,000 clones, approximately 11% of them seen only once. Sequenced: central memory CD4+ T cells from blood. These receptors were collected from a man aged 18 to 29 in good health.

This clone has a handful of counts. J is TRBJ2-1 and V is TRBV6-6; 12 nucleotides agree with TRBD2. Looked up from germline, CDR1 is MNHNY and CDR2 is SVGAGI (reference sequence). The CDR3 has 16 amino acids. J was trimmed by 8 bases and V by 6 bases; bases with no gene match: 11. The CDR3 coding sequence is TGTGCCAGCAGCTCTGGACTAGCGGGAATCGGCGATGAGCAGTTCTTC. Its translation: CASSSGLAGIGDEQFF.

The rearrangement uses TRBV7-8 and TRBJ2-3; 9 nucleotides line up with TRBD1. The ends lost 5 bases at V and 1 base at J; junction bases unmatched: 4. This CDR3 region has 15 residues. The germline gives CDR1 SGHVS, CDR2 FQNEAQ. CDR3: CASSVRDRGTDTQYF. The CDR3 region has the DNA TGTGCCAGCAGCGTACGGGACAGGGGCACAGATACGCAGTATTTT. The full variable domain, rest sourced from reference TRBV7-8 and TRBJ2-3, is GAGVSQSPRYKVAKRGQDVALRCDPISGHVSLFWYQQALGQGPEFLTYFQNEAQLDKSGLPSDRFFAERPEGSVSTLKIQRTQQEDSAVYLCASSVRDRGTDTQYFGPGTRLTVL.

This clone was seen repeatedly, ten times or more. The CDR3 spells CASSRPTNADTQYF. For the CDR3, the DNA is TGTGCCAGCAGTCGGCCCACCAACGCAGATACGCAGTATTTT. This rearrangement joins TRBV7-9 to TRBJ2-3; D unresolved. V was shortened by 6 bases and J by 4 bases, with 14 bases between the two germline ends. CDR1 SEHNR and CDR2 FQNEAQ come from the germline V gene (reference sequence). This CDR3 is built from 14 residues. Using reference TRBV7-9 and TRBJ2-3 for the parts outside the CDR3, the full variable domain is DTGVSQNPRHKITKRGQNVTFRCDPISEHNRLYWYRQTLGQGPEFLTYFQNEAQLEKSRLLSDRFSAERPKGSFSTLEIQRTEQGDSAMYLCASSRPTNADTQYFGPGTRLTVL.

This clone has at least ten counts. The junction departs from the called germline gene at one end, perhaps through a read error. The genes are TRBV4-3 and TRBJ2-5; TRBD2 agrees at 13 bases. CDR1 LGHNA and CDR2 YSLEER come from the germline V gene. This CDR3 is built from 14 residues. The CDR3 reads CASSQEGLAGRRHF. As DNA, the CDR3 is TGCGCCAGCAGCCAAGAGGGACTAGCGGGGCGGAGGCACTTC.

Of note for this clone: Compared with germline, one end of the junction differs, possibly owing to a read error. This rearrangement joins TRBV9 to TRBJ2-2; 9 bases match TRBD1. Germline assignment: CDR1 SGDLS and CDR2 YYNGEE. There are 14 residues in the CDR3. The CDR3 DNA reads TGTGCCAGCAGCGTTACAGGGGGCACCGGAGAGCTGTTTTTT. Residues: CASSVTGGTGELFF.

A few counts support this clone. In the same sample, other DNA sequences code for this CDR3. CDR3 in amino acids: CASSGPRQETQYF. The CDR3 nucleotides read TGTGCCAGCAGTGGACCGAGACAAGAGACCCAGTACTTC. The V and J genes are TRBV6-5 and TRBJ2-5; D gene uncertain. In germline, CDR1 is MNHEY, CDR2 SVGAGI. The CDR3 extends over 13 amino acids. The germline V and J ends were trimmed by 5 bases and 2 bases, with 9 bases remaining between them.

This clone was counted a few times. Other DNA sequences in the same sample also yield this CDR3. The rearrangement links TRBV29-1 to TRBJ2-7; TRBD2 matches at 8 bases. The germline CDR1 and CDR2 sequences are SQVTM and ANQGSEA. The CDR3 has 12 amino acids. V was pared by 5 bases and J by 3 bases, with 3 bases of the junction left unmatched. CDR3 in amino acids: CSVSGRGYEQYF. Written as DNA, the CDR3 is TGCAGCGTTAGCGGGAGAGGCTACGAGCAGTACTTC.

This clone was observed a handful of times. The chain recombines TRBV30 with TRBJ1-5; possibly TRBD1 for D (6 bases). Germline V gives CDR1 GTSNPN, CDR2 SVGIG (reference sequence). The length of the CDR3 is 15 residues. Between the trimmed V and J ends, which lost 2 bases and 6 bases, there was a span of 17 bases. CDR3 coding DNA: TGTGCCTGGAGTCAGTGGGGGGGCGTCGGTCAGCCCCAGCATTTT. Translating gives CAWSQWGGVGQPQHF. Drawing the rest from reference TRBV30 and TRBJ1-5, the complete variable domain is SQTIHQWPATLVQPVGSPLSLECTVEGTSNPNLYWYRQAAGRGLQLLFYSVGIGQISSEVPQNLSASRPQDRQFILSSKKLLLSDSGFYLCAWSQWGGVGQPQHFGDGTRLSIL.

The V gene is TRBV5-4, the J gene TRBJ2-5; D is unresolved. CDR3 size: 14 residues. V gave up 0 bases and J gave up 5 bases, with 11 bases separating them. Germline V CDR1 and CDR2: SGHNT, YYREEE (reference sequence). CDR3 DNA: TGTGCCAGCAGCTTGGCCGCAACGGAGGAGACCCAGTACTTC. It yields the protein CASSLAATEETQYF.

The chain employs TRBV5-1 and TRBJ2-1; weak D call: TRBD1 (5 bases). V was shortened by 0 bases and J by 4 bases, with 11 bases between the two germline ends. Germline lookup yields CDR1 SGHRS and CDR2 YFSETQ. The CDR3 length is 15 residues. CDR3 DNA: TGCGCCAGCAGCTTGGAGACACGACAGTACAATGAGCAGTTCTTC. This translates into CASSLETRQYNEQFF. Variable domain in full (rest from reference TRBV5-1 and TRBJ2-1): KAGVTQTPRYLIKTRGQQVTLSCSPISGHRSVSWYQQTPGQGLQFLFEYFSETQRNKGNFPGRFSGRQFSNSRSEMNVSTLELGDSALYLCASSLETRQYNEQFFGPGTRLTVL.

A note on this clone: A far larger clone is one base from this, pointing to a likely read error. This same CDR3 is encoded by further DNA sequences in the sample. This chain connects TRBV7-8 to TRBJ2-1; D gene uncertain. The germline V and J ends were trimmed by 0 bases and 5 bases, with 5 bases remaining between them. This CDR3 has 13 amino acids. From germline, CDR1 is SGHVS and CDR2 FQNEAQ. In DNA, the CDR3 is TGTGCCAGCAGCTTAGCGGAGAACAATGAGCAGTTCTTC. Its translation is CASSLAENNEQFF.

The table lists this clone with a few counts. The chain uses TRBV7-3 and TRBJ2-2, with D perhaps TRBD2 (6 bases). Trimming removed 7 bases at V and 3 bases at J, with 12 bases between. The CDR3 extends over 14 amino acids. Per the germline V gene, CDR1 is SGHTA and CDR2 is FQGTGA. The CDR3 DNA is TGTGCCAGCAAACGGGACTCCTACACCGGGGAGCTGTTTTTT. This codes for CASKRDSYTGELFF.

The J gene is TRBJ2-5, the V gene TRBV29-1; the match to TRBD2 covers 10 bases. V dropped 4 bases and J dropped 4; count of bases not matched to a gene: 6. The germline CDR1 and CDR2 sequences are SQVTM and ANQGSEA. The CDR3 has 14 amino acids. CDR3 loop: CSVALAGGLETQYF. The DNA for the CDR3 is TGCAGCGTTGCCTTAGCGGGAGGCTTAGAGACCCAGTACTTC.

This clone was seen a few times. This chain uses TRBV5-4 with TRBJ2-7, with TRBD1 matching 9 bases. Germline assignment: CDR1 SGHNT and CDR2 YYREEE (reference sequence). Germline trimming cut 3 bases from V and 4 bases from J; bases unmatched to any gene: 8. The CDR3 runs to 15 residues. The CDR3 protein is CASSSAQGAKYEQYF. CDR3 bases: TGTGCCAGCAGCTCCGCACAGGGGGCTAAGTACGAGCAGTACTTC.

This sequence joins TRBV9 and TRBJ2-7; D remains unclear. Between the trimmed V and J ends, which lost 4 bases and 0 bases, there was a span of 14 bases. The CDR3 runs to 15 residues. Germline values: CDR1 SGDLS, CDR2 YYNGEE. Here the CDR3 reads CASSPLSGPSYEQYF. CDR3 nucleotides: TGTGCCAGCAGCCCGTTGTCAGGACCCTCCTACGAGCAGTACTTC.

This clone came up a few times. The genes are TRBV7-8 and TRBJ2-1; D perhaps matches TRBD2 (6 bases). The CDR3 covers 17 residues. Germline V gives CDR1 SGHVS, CDR2 FQNEAQ. V dropped 0 bases and J dropped 9 bases, with 21 bases sitting between them. The CDR3 loop is CASSLADSWAGRAEQFF. The DNA of the CDR3 is TGTGCCAGCAGCTTAGCGGATTCTTGGGCGGGACGTGCTGAGCAGTTCTTC.

The chain carries TRBV14 and TRBJ2-7, with 9 bases matching TRBD2. CDR3 length equals 19 residues. The trim removed 0 bases at V and 7 bases at J, leaving 19 bases unmatched. Germline V gene sequence: CDR1 SGHDN, CDR2 FVKESK. The CDR3 sequence is CASSQDWRPYSGSAREQYF. CDR3 coding DNA: TGTGCCAGCAGCCAAGATTGGCGGCCCTATAGCGGGAGCGCGCGGGAGCAGTACTTC.

This clone was counted only a few times. Other DNA sequences in the sample encode the same CDR3. The J gene is TRBJ1-1, the V gene TRBV19, with unresolved D. CDR1 and CDR2 (germline): LNHDA, SQIVND (reference sequence). The CDR3 is 13 amino acids. Trimming cost V 3 bases and J 5 bases, with 10 bases left between them. CDR3 amino acids: CASSIEGGTEAFF. The DNA for the CDR3 is TGTGCCAGTAGTATCGAGGGAGGGACTGAAGCTTTCTTT.

This clone was detected a few times. This chain joins TRBV29-1 and TRBJ1-4; the D is unclear. Germline-derived CDR1 and CDR2 are SQVTM and ANQGSEA. V lost 5 bases and J 2 bases, leaving 6 bases between the germline ends. The CDR3 loop spans 12 amino acids. The CDR3 is CSVRETNEKLFF. CDR3 sequence (DNA): TGCAGCGTTCGGGAGACTAATGAAAAACTGTTTTTT.

This clone was seen many times. The chain recombines TRBV5-1 with TRBJ2-7; D remains unclear. V was shortened by 7 bases and J by 5 bases, with 10 bases between the two germline ends. The germline V gene encodes CDR1 SGHRS and CDR2 YFSETQ. This CDR3 spans 11 amino acids. The CDR3 spells CASSGADEQYF. Written as DNA, the CDR3 is TGCGCCAGCTCGGGTGCGGACGAGCAGTACTTC.

The chain combines TRBV6-1 with TRBJ1-5; D call uncertain. The V and J ends lost 3 bases and 2 bases respectively, with 5 bases between them. The CDR3 contains 13 residues. Germline V gene data show CDR1 as MNHNS and CDR2 as SASEGT. In DNA form, the CDR3 reads TGTGCCAGCAGTGATCTGCGCAATCAGCCCCAGCATTTT. Translated, it gives CASSDLRNQPQHF.

This clone appeared a few times. The gene calls are TRBV18 and TRBJ2-4; D unclear. V lost 0 bases and J lost 9, with 12 bases in between. Germline CDR1 KGHSH, CDR2 LQKENI. This CDR3 comprises 14 residues. CDR3 in DNA: TGTGCCAGCTCACCACCAGAGGTGGACGCCATTCAGTACTTC. Protein product: CASSPPEVDAIQYF.

The chain joins TRBV5-4 to TRBJ1-4; D unclear. CDR3 length: 13 amino acids. Germline V gene sequence: CDR1 SGHNT, CDR2 YYREEE (reference sequence). The V gene lost 3 bases and the J gene lost 7 bases, with 10 bases spanning the gap. CDR3 DNA sequence: TGTGCCAGCAGCTCGATGGCGTCTGAAAAACTGTTTTTT. Residues: CASSSMASEKLFF.

The chain links TRBV4-3 to TRBJ2-1; 8 bases are a match to TRBD2. Germline lookup yields CDR1 LGHNA and CDR2 YSLEER. Trimming removed 0 bases from V and 3 bases from J; junction bases left unmatched: 10. This CDR3 comprises 18 residues. The CDR3 sequence is CASSQELSGSRYYNEQFF. DNA for the CDR3: TGCGCCAGCAGCCAAGAATTAAGCGGGAGTCGGTACTACAATGAGCAGTTCTTC.

This clone showed up just a few times. This chain links TRBV28 with TRBJ2-5; D not certain. The CDR3 has 13 amino acids. V was shortened by 2 bases and J by 4 bases, with 8 bases between the two germline ends. The V gene's germline CDR1 is MDHEN and CDR2 SYDVKM. This chain's CDR3 is CASSLAGRETQYF. DNA for the CDR3: TGTGCCAGCAGTTTAGCAGGCAGAGAGACCCAGTACTTC.